Listed below are T cell receptor beta chains from one sample, sequenced in a study of lung T cells in sarcoidosis with Löfgren's syndrome. TCRdb called the reads again in MiXCR, with one record for every CDR3 protein. The data hold 55,000 to 80,000 distinct CDR3 sequences, with 21% observed a single time. Sequenced input: CD4+ T cells from PBMCs. The receptors stem from a human donor with sarcoidosis (Löfgren's syndrome or another form), or a control subject (not recorded which). CDR3s include the opening cysteine and the closing phenylalanine or tryptophan. A D gene is named only where the DNA matches it firmly. A row's size may be missing; if present it is once, few, many or a size class.

d_call j_call v_call clone_size cdr3_aa cdr3_nt
NA TRBJ1-5 TRBV28 many CASSFSSSNQPQHF TGTGCCAGCAGTTTCTCCAGCTCCAATCAGCCCCAGCATTTT
NA TRBJ2-7 TRBV4-3 many CASSQDDGENSYEQYF TGCGCCAGCAGCCAAGATGACGGGGAGAACTCCTACGAGCAGTACTTC
TRBD1 TRBJ2-7 TRBV11-1 NA CASSRTGRPYEQYF TGTGCCAGCAGCAGGACAGGCCGCCCCTACGAGCAGTACTTC
NA TRBJ1-6 TRBV7-9 NA CASSALTVQDSPLHF TGTGCCAGCAGCGCTCTGACAGTGCAGGATTCACCCCTCCACTTT
NA TRBJ1-4 TRBV27 many CASSLLRGLNEKLFF TGTGCCAGCAGTTTATTGAGGGGACTTAATGAAAAACTGTTTTTT
TRBD2 TRBJ2-1 TRBV6-1 many CASTHHGTSGYNEQFF TGTGCCAGCACCCACCACGGGACTAGCGGGTACAATGAGCAGTTCTTC
NA TRBJ1-5 TRBV5-5 NA CASSLLDSNQPQHF TGTGCCAGCAGCTTGTTGGACAGCAATCAGCCCCAGCATTTT
NA TRBJ1-5 TRBV27 many CASSLVGDNQPQHF TGTGCCAGCAGTTTAGTCGGGGACAATCAGCCCCAGCATTTT
TRBD1 TRBJ2-1 TRBV3-1 many CASSDWTGLNEQFF TGTGCCAGCAGCGATTGGACAGGCCTTAATGAGCAGTTCTTC
NA TRBJ1-2 TRBV12-3/TRBV12-4 NA CASSEGYGYTF TGTGCCAGCAGCGAGGGGTATGGCTACACCTTC
NA TRBJ2-5 TRBV19 many CASSDTRQETQYF TGTGCCAGTAGCGACACAAGACAAGAGACCCAGTACTTC
NA TRBJ1-1 TRBV28 NA CASSASGTQKRGAFF TGTGCCAGCAGTGCCTCCGGGACACAAAAAAGGGGAGCTTTCTTT
NA TRBJ1-5 TRBV7-2 NA CASSSGQANQPQHF TGTGCCAGCAGCTCGGGGCAGGCCAATCAGCCCCAGCATTTT
NA TRBJ2-1 TRBV20-1 NA CSAARANEQFF TGCAGTGCGGCCCGAGCAAATGAGCAGTTCTTC
TRBD1 TRBJ1-1 TRBV10-3 few CAISESSLVRGSTEAFF TGTGCCATCAGTGAGTCGAGCCTGGTCAGGGGGTCCACTGAAGCTTTCTTT
NA TRBJ1-2 TRBV28 many CASNLPTGGANYGYTF TGTGCCAGCAATCTCCCGACCGGGGGGGCTAACTATGGCTACACCTTC
TRBD1 TRBJ2-7 TRBV27 NA CANSSMTGCLYEQYF TGTGCCAACAGTTCGATGACAGGGTGCCTCTACGAGCAGTACTTC
TRBD1 TRBJ1-2 TRBV2 few CASSEAQGARGYTF TGTGCCAGCAGTGAAGCCCAGGGGGCGCGAGGCTACACCTTC
TRBD2 TRBJ2-3 TRBV27 medium-sized CASSLLGLAGSTDTQYF TGTGCCAGCAGTTTATTGGGACTAGCGGGAAGCACAGATACGCAGTATTTT
NA TRBJ2-5 TRBV7-9 NA CVSSQRFAQYF TGTGTCAGCAGCCAACGCTTCGCGCAGTACTTC
NA TRBJ1-1 TRBV20-1 NA CSAKDLVGMLMDTEAFF TGCAGTGCTAAAGATCTGGTGGGCATGCTGATGGACACTGAAGCTTTCTTT
NA TRBJ2-1 TRBV5-4 NA CASSLKGKGHNEQFF TGTGCCAGCAGCTTAAAGGGGAAAGGACACAATGAGCAGTTCTTC
NA TRBJ1-1 TRBV10-2 NA CASSELGRRALF TGCGCCAGCAGTGAGTTGGGACGGAGGGCTCTCTTT
TRBD2 TRBJ2-1 TRBV3-1 few CASSPRLAGVSSSYNEQFF TGTGCCAGCAGCCCCAGACTAGCGGGGGTCTCTAGCTCCTACAATGAGCAGTTCTTC
NA TRBJ1-4 TRBV5-4 NA CASSPKPPRDSPEKLFF TGTGCCAGCAGCCCAAAACCCCCGCGGGACTCACCCGAAAAACTGTTTTTT
NA TRBJ1-2 TRBV12-3/TRBV12-4 NA CASSFKIWGYGYTF TGTGCCAGCAGTTTTAAGATATGGGGCTATGGCTACACCTTC
NA TRBJ2-5 TRBV30 NA CAWSTGTLIVTQYF TGTGCCTGGAGTACCGGGACTCTTATCGTGACCCAGTACTTC
NA TRBJ2-7 TRBV27 many CATRPDLGAGEQYF TGTGCCACCAGGCCCGACCTGGGGGCTGGCGAGCAGTACTTC
NA TRBJ2-1 TRBV24-1 few CATSGPRSNEQFF TGTGCCACCAGTGGCCCTCGGAGCAATGAGCAGTTCTTC
NA TRBJ1-6 TRBV7-6 NA CASSSTVKSPLHF TGTGCCAGCAGCTCGACTGTTAAGTCACCCCTCCACTTT
NA TRBJ1-4 TRBV15 many CATSSPGTLDEKLFF TGTGCCACCAGCTCCCCCGGGACCCTGGATGAAAAACTGTTTTTT
NA TRBJ1-4 TRBV4-2 many CASSQERLTNEKLFF TGTGCCAGCAGCCAAGAACGCCTGACTAATGAAAAACTGTTTTTT
TRBD1 TRBJ2-3 TRBV6-1 many CASRKDRGPDTQYF TGTGCCAGCAGGAAGGACAGGGGGCCGGATACGCAGTATTTT
NA TRBJ2-5 TRBV5-1 NA CASSLMTGGQETQYF TGCGCCAGCAGCTTAATGACAGGCGGCCAAGAGACCCAGTACTTC
TRBD2 TRBJ2-3 TRBV7-2 many CASSSGTSASTDTQYF TGTGCCAGCAGCTCCGGGACTAGCGCCAGCACAGATACGCAGTATTTT
NA TRBJ2-2 TRBV5-4 few CASSLTENTGELFF TGTGCCAGCAGCTTGACAGAGAACACCGGGGAGCTGTTTTTT
TRBD1 TRBJ1-2 TRBV20-1 many CSARDPDRGRGGYTF TGCAGTGCTAGAGATCCTGACAGGGGCCGAGGTGGCTACACCTTC
NA TRBJ2-3 TRBV28 many CASLTLVRTDTQYF TGTGCCAGCCTTACTCTTGTACGGACAGATACGCAGTATTTT
NA TRBJ2-7 TRBV28 few CASSPPRGRDPYEQYF TGTGCCAGCAGCCCCCCCCGGGGCAGGGACCCCTACGAGCAGTACTTC
TRBD1 TRBJ2-5 TRBV18 NA CASSQGAQETQYF TGTGCCAGCTCACAGGGGGCACAAGAGACCCAGTACTTC
TRBD1 TRBJ1-1 TRBV2 few CASRRQGAQNTEAFF TGTGCCAGCAGAAGGCAGGGGGCGCAGAACACTGAAGCTTTCTTT
NA TRBJ1-3 TRBV16 NA CASSQYSSGNTIYF TGTGCCAGCAGCCAATACAGCTCTGGAAACACCATATATTTT
NA TRBJ2-3 TRBV20-1 many CSARDSVSTDTQYF TGCAGTGCTAGAGATAGTGTTAGCACAGATACGCAGTATTTT
TRBD1 TRBJ2-6 TRBV6-1 many CASRRDSLSGANVLTF TGTGCCAGCAGACGGGACAGCCTCTCTGGGGCCAACGTCCTGACTTTC
NA TRBJ1-1 TRBV7-2 NA CASNLAQGGTEALF TGTGCCAGCAACTTAGCACAGGGTGGGACTGAAGCTCTCTTT
NA TRBJ2-5 TRBV7-2 few CASSSGLGMETQYF TGTGCCAGCAGCTCGGGACTGGGGATGGAGACCCAGTACTTC
NA TRBJ2-4 TRBV5-1 few CASSTPGREGIQYF TGCGCCAGCAGCACACCGGGACGGGAAGGCATTCAGTACTTC
NA TRBJ2-7 TRBV12-3/TRBV12-4 few CASSFTGGQLYGRALEQYF TGTGCCAGCAGTTTTACGGGGGGACAGCTCTACGGGAGGGCCCTCGAGCAGTACTTC